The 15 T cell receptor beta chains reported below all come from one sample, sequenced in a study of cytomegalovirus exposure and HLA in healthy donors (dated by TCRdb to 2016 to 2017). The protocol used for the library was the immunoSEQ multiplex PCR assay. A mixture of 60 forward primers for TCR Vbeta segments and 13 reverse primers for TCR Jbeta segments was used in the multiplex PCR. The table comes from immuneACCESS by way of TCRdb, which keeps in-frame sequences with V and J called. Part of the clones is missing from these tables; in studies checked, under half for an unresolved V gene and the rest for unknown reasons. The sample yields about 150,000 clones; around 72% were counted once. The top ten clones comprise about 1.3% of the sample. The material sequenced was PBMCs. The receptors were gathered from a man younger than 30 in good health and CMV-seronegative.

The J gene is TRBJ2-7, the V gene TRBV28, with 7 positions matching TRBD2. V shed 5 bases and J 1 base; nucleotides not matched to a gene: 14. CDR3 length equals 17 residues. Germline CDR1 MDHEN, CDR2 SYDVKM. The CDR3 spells CASSVGGGVAGSYEQYF. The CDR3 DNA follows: TGTGCCAGCAGTGTGGGAGGAGGGGTAGCGGGTTCCTACGAGCAGTACTTC.

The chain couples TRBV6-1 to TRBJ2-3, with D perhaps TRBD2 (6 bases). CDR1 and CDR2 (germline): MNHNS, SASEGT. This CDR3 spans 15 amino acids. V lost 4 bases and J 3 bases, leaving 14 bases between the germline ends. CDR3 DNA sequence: TGTGCCAGCAGTGCGAAGGGGAGGTGGACAGATACGCAGTATTTT. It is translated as CASSAKGRWTDTQYF.

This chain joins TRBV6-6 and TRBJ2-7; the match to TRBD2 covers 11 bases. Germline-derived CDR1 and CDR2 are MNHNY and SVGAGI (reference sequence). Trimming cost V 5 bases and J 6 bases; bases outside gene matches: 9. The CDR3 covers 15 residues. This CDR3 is CASSASRLAGTEQYF. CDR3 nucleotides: TGTGCCAGCAGTGCCAGTCGACTAGCGGGAACCGAGCAGTACTTC.

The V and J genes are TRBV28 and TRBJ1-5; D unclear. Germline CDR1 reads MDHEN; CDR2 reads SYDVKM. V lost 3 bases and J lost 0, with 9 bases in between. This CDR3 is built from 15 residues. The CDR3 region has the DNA TGTGCCAGCAGTTTTCTGGACTATAGCAATCAGCCCCAGCATTTT. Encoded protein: CASSFLDYSNQPQHF.

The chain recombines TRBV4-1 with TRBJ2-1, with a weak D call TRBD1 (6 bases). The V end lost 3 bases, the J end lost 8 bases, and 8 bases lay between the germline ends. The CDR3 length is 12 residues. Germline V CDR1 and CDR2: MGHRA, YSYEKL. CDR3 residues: CASSHHRDEQFF. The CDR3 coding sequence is TGCGCCAGCAGCCATCACAGGGATGAGCAGTTCTTC.

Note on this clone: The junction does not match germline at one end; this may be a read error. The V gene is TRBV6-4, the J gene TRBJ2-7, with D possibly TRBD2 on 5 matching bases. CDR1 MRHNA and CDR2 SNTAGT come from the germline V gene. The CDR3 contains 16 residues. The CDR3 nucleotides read TGTGCCAGCAGTGATCTCGCGGACTCCCCAGCTGGCCAAGGTCGCTTC. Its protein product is CASSDLADSPAGQGRF.

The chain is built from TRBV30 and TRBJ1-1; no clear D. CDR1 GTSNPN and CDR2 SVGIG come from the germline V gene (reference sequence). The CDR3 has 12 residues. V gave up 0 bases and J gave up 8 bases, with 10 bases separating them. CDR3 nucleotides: TGTGCCTGGAGTGTTTCCCCGGAGGAAGCTTTCTTT. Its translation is CAWSVSPEEAFF. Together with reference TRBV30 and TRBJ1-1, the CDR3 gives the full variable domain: SQTIHQWPATLVQPVGSPLSLECTVEGTSNPNLYWYRQAAGRGLQLLFYSVGIGQISSEVPQNLSASRPQDRQFILSSKKLLLSDSGFYLCAWSVSPEEAFFGQGTRLTVV.

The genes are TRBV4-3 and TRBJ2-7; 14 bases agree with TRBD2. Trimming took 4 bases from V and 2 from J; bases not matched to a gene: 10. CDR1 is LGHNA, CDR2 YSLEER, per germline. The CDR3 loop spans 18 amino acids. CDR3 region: CASSPAGTSGSAPYEQYF. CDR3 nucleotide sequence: TGCGCCAGCAGCCCGGCCGGGACTAGCGGGAGCGCTCCCTACGAGCAGTACTTC.

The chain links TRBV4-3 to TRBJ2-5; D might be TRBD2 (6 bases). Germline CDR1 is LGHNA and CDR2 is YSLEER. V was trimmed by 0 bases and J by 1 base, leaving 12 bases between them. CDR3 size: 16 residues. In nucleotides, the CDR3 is TGCGCCAGCAGCCAAGAGGTCATGGGGGGCCAAGAGACCCAGTACTTC. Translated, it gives CASSQEVMGGQETQYF.

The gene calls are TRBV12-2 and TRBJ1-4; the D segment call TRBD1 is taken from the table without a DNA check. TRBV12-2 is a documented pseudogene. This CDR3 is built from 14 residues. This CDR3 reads CASLRGHPSSRLFF. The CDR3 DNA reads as TGTGCAAGTCTCCGGGGACACCCTTCTTCCCGACTGTTTTTT.

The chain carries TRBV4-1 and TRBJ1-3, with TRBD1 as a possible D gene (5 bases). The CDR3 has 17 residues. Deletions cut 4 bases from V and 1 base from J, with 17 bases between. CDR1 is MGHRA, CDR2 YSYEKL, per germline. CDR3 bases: TGCGCCAGCAGCCGCAGTGGATGGAGGGGATCTGGAAACACCATATATTTT. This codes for CASSRSGWRGSGNTIYF.

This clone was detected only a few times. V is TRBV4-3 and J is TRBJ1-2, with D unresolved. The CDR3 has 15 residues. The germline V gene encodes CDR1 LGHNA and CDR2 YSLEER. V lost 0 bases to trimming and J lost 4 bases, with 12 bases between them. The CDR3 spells CASSQDPAGGYGYTF. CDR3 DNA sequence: TGCGCCAGCAGCCAAGATCCCGCCGGCGGCTATGGCTACACCTTC.

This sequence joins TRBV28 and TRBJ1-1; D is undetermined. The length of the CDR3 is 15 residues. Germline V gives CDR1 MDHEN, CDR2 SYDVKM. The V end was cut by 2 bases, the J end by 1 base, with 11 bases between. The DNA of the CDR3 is TGTGCCAGCAGTTTAACGTCCGCGGGGAACACTGAAGCTTTCTTT. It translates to CASSLTSAGNTEAFF.

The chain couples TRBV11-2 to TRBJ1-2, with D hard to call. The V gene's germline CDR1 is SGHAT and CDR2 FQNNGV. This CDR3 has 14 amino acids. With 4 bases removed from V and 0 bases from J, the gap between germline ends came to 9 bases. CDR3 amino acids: CASSSFSANYGYTF. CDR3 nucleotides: TGTGCCAGCAGCTCCTTTTCTGCTAACTATGGCTACACCTTC.

The CDR3 nucleotides read TGTGCCAGCAGCTTTCCGGACAGGGGCTACGAGCAGTACTTC. Its protein product is CASSFPDRGYEQYF. The chain couples TRBV7-9 to TRBJ2-5; 9 bases line up with TRBD1. The J call may be mistaken, given a closer DNA end match to TRBJ2-7. CDR1 is SEHNR and CDR2 is FQNEAQ in the germline V gene (reference sequence). CDR3 length equals 14 residues.